This TCR beta chain was recorded in a study of multiple sclerosis patients with progressive multifocal leukoencephalopathy. Clones were sequenced by immunoSEQ multiplex PCR, and TCRdb holds only the in-frame ones, with some missing. The sample includes 31,000 or so clones, over 75% of them seen just once. The CDR3 consists of 14 residues. Germline V gene lookup returns CDR1 MNHEY and CDR2 SMNVEV (reference sequence). The V and J ends lost 4 bases and 5 bases, in that order; junction bases with no gene match: 5. Time point of the sample: before natalizumab initiation. V is TRBV27 and J is TRBJ2-7; TRBD1 matches at 10 bases. Sequenced: PBMCs. The origin of this receptor is a human donor with multiple sclerosis. Written as DNA, the CDR3 is TGTGCCAGCAGTTACGGACAGGGGGGGGACGAGCAGTACTTC. This encodes CASSYGQGGDEQYF.